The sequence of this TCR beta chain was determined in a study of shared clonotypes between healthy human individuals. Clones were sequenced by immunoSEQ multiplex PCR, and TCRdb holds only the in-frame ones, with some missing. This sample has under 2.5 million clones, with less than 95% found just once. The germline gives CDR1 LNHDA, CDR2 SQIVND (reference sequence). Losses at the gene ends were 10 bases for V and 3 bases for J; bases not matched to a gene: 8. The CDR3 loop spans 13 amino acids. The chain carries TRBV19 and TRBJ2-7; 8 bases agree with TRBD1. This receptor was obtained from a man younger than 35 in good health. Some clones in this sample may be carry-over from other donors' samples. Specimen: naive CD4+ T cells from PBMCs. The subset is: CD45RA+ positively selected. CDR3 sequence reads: CATSNGQGYEQYF. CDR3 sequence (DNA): TGTGCCACTTCCAACGGACAGGGCTACGAGCAGTACTTC. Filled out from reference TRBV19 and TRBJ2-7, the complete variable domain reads DGGITQSPKYLFRKEGQNVTLSCEQNLNHDAMYWYRQDPGQGLRLIYYSQIVNDFQKGDIAEGYSVSREKKESFPLTVTSAQKNPTAFYLCATSNGQGYEQYFGPGTRLTVT.